This T cell receptor (beta chain) was recovered during a study of technical replicates of blood from a few donors. Generated by immunoSEQ multiplex PCR, the TCRdb table keeps only in-frame clones and is missing some. In the table there are 70,000 to 95,000 clones, approximately 95% of which are singletons. The CDR3 sequence is 11 residues long. The V segment lost 9 bases and the J segment 3 bases; nucleotides outside the gene matches: 2. Germline lookup yields CDR1 LGHNA and CDR2 YNFKEQ. The sequence came from a human donor in good health. Sequencing used T cells isolated from PBMCs. The chain combines TRBV4-2 with TRBJ2-7, with 7 bases lining up with TRBD2. The CDR3 DNA follows: TGTGCCAGTTCTAGCGGCTACGAGCAGTACTTC. Residues: CASSSGYEQYF.